The T cell receptor beta chain described here comes from a study of cytomegalovirus exposure and HLA in healthy donors. PCR involved 60 Vbeta and 13 Jbeta primers. Data came from immunoSEQ multiplex PCR; TCRdb stores just in-frame clones and leaves some out. This table has 95,000 to 110,000 clones, about 80% appearing once. CDR1 is SGHTA and CDR2 is FQGNSA in the germline V gene. The junction had 13 bases not matched to a gene; V was cut back by 3 bases and J by 5 bases. This CDR3 contains 18 residues. In this sample, this clone turned up a few times. The chain combines TRBV7-2 with TRBJ2-1; 10 bases agree with TRBD2. The receptor's source is a woman aged 40 to 50 in good health and CMV-seronegative. The specimen sequenced was PBMCs. CDR3 DNA: TGTGCCAGCAGCTTGTCTCTCCGACGGACTAGCGGAAACAATGAGCAGTTCTTC. Translated, it gives CASSLSLRRTSGNNEQFF.